The T cell receptor beta chain under discussion was sequenced for a study of blood T cell repertoires in COVID-19. Profiling relied on immunoSEQ multiplex PCR, and the TCRdb table lists in-frame clones only, not all of them. This table has some 120,000 clones, approximately 81% appearing once. V dropped 3 bases and J dropped 2 bases, with 16 bases sitting between them. The V gene's germline CDR1 is MNHEY and CDR2 SVGAGI. This CDR3 region has 16 residues. This sequence originates from a man aged 55 to 70 with acute or convalescent COVID-19. The rearrangement uses TRBV6-5 and TRBJ1-1; weak D call: TRBD1 (6 bases). The sample was peripheral blood. This chain's CDR3 is CASSYNRRGTNTEAFF. CDR3 DNA sequence: TGTGCCAGCAGTTATAACCGAAGGGGGACCAACACTGAAGCTTTCTTT.